The 3 T cell receptor beta chains reported below all come from one sample, sequenced in a study of shared clonotypes between healthy human individuals. Profiled with immunoSEQ multiplex PCR; TCRdb holds only in-frame clones, not every one. The sample yields approximately 500,000 clones, around 73% seen once. The specimen was PBMCs. These receptors came from a woman aged 40 to 50 in good health. Some clones in this sample may be carry-over from other donors' samples.

This clone was observed a handful of times. The gene calls are TRBV16 and TRBJ2-2; D is perhaps TRBD1 or TRBD2 (6 bases each). Per germline, CDR1 KGHSY and CDR2 FQNENV. V was cut by 6 bases and J by 3 bases, with 17 bases left in between. This CDR3 has 16 amino acids. The CDR3 is CASSPGTRGHTGELFF. In DNA, the CDR3 is TGTGCCAGCAGTCCAGGGACCCGGGGGCACACCGGGGAGCTGTTTTTT. Looking up the rest from reference TRBV16 and TRBJ2-2 gives the full variable domain: GEEVAQTPKHLVRGEGQKAKLYCAPIKGHSYVFWYQQVLKNEFKFLISFQNENVFDETGMPKERFSAKCLPNSPCSLEIQATKLEDSAVYFCASSPGTRGHTGELFFGEGSRLTVL.

This chain uses TRBV6-5 with TRBJ2-7; D unclear. This CDR3 comprises 15 residues. Between the trimmed V and J ends, which lost 4 bases and 2 bases, there was a span of 15 bases. The germline CDR1 and CDR2 sequences are MNHEY and SVGAGI. The CDR3 region is CASSSPQTNTYEQYF. The CDR3 bases are TGTGCCAGCAGTTCCCCCCAGACGAACACCTACGAGCAGTACTTC.

This clone is a singleton in its sample. The genes are TRBV9 and TRBJ2-7; TRBD2 aligns across 7 bases. The CDR3 totals 13 residues. The V gene end was trimmed by 0 bases and the J gene end by 7 bases; junction bases not matched to a gene: 4. CDR1 and CDR2 (germline): SGDLS, YYNGEE. CDR3 bases: TGTGCCAGCAGCGTAGGCGGGAGAGGAGAGCAGTACTTC. This gives the protein CASSVGGRGEQYF.